Listed below are T cell receptor beta chains from one sample, sequenced in a study of blood T cell repertoires in COVID-19. TCRdb keeps only in-frame clones here, not all; method: immunoSEQ multiplex PCR. The sample shows roughly 70,000 clones, roughly four fifths of them seen only once. Sequencing used peripheral blood. Source of these receptors: a man in his 60s with COVID-19, enrolled during active disease. Both conserved end residues are part of each CDR3. A D gene is named only where the DNA matches it firmly. Size tells how often a clone was seen (once, few, many) or the class of an expanded clone, and some rows leave it out.

d_call	j_call	v_call	clone_size	cdr3_nt	cdr3_aa
.	TRBJ2-1	TRBV3-1/TRBV3-2	.	TGTGCCAGCAGCCAAGATCCAAGGGGATGGAATGAGCAGTTCTTC	CASSQDPRGWNEQFF
.	TRBJ2-1	TRBV11-3	.	TGTGCCAGCAGCTTAAGAGTCCTACCGGGGAATGAGCAGTTCTTC	CASSLRVLPGNEQFF
.	TRBJ1-1	TRBV14	.	TGTGCCAGCAGCCAGGACAGAGTGAACACTGAAGCTTTCTTT	CASSQDRVNTEAFF
TRBD2	TRBJ2-7	TRBV9	.	TGTGCCAGCAGCGTAGATGGACTAGCGGGGGAGCAGTACTTC	CASSVDGLAGEQYF
.	TRBJ1-5	TRBV19	.	TGTGCCAGTAATCACGCAGGAATCGAGCATTTT	CASNHAGIEHF
.	TRBJ1-1	TRBV3-1/TRBV3-2	.	TGTGCCAGCAGCCAACGTAGGGGCCCTGAAGCTTTCTTT	CASSQRRGPEAFF
TRBD1	TRBJ2-6	TRBV5-6	.	TGTGCCAGCAGCACGTACCCTCAGGGGGCTGGGGCCAACGTCCTGACTTTC	CASSTYPQGAGANVLTF
.	TRBJ2-3	TRBV24-1	.	TGTGCCACCAGTGATTATCAGACTACAGATACGCAGTATTTT	CATSDYQTTDTQYF
TRBD2	TRBJ2-7	TRBV7-2	.	TGTGCCAGCAGCTTTAGCGGGGGGGCCTACGAGCAGTACTTC	CASSFSGGAYEQYF
.	TRBJ1-2	TRBV9	.	TGTGCCAGCAGCGTAGGGGCAGGCGGCTACACCTTC	CASSVGAGGYTF
.	TRBJ2-2	TRBV2	few	TGTGCCAGCTCCGGGACTCGCACCGGGGAGCTGTTTTTT	CASSGTRTGELFF
TRBD2	TRBJ2-2	TRBV10-3	.	TGTGCCATCAGTGAAACTAGCGGGGACACCGGGGAGCTGTTTTTT	CAISETSGDTGELFF
.	TRBJ1-2	TRBV7-9	.	TGTGCCAGCAGCCCCATCCCCAGGGTTGCCTATGGCTACACCTTC	CASSPIPRVAYGYTF
TRBD2	TRBJ2-1	TRBV3-1/TRBV3-2	few	TGTGCCAGCAGCCAAGGTTCCAGCTGGGGGGGTAATGAGCAGTTCTTC	CASSQGSSWGGNEQFF
TRBD1	TRBJ1-6	TRBV7-6	.	TGTGCCAGCAGCTCGGGACAGGGAGATTCACCCCTCCACTTT	CASSSGQGDSPLHF
.	TRBJ1-6	TRBV27	few	TGTGCCAGCAGTTTATTGGTGGCCAGCTCCTATAATTCACCCCTCCACTTT	CASSLLVASSYNSPLHF
TRBD1	TRBJ1-1	TRBV2	.	TGTGCCAGCAGTCAACAGGGGGCGAGCACTGAAGCTTTCTTT	CASSQQGASTEAFF
.	TRBJ2-1	TRBV20-1	.	TGCAGTGTAGGGGGCAATGAGCAGTTCTTC	CSVGGNEQFF
.	TRBJ2-7	TRBV3-1/TRBV3-2	.	TGTGCCAGCAGCCAAGATACCAGGGGATACGAGCAGTACTTC	CASSQDTRGYEQYF
.	TRBJ1-1	TRBV7-9	.	TGTGCCAGCAGCTTAGAGACAGGCACTGAAGCTTTCTTT	CASSLETGTEAFF
TRBD1	TRBJ2-5	TRBV2	.	TGTGCCAGCAGCCGGGACAGAGGAGTGGGGGAGACCCAGTACTTC	CASSRDRGVGETQYF
TRBD2	TRBJ2-1	TRBV14	.	TGTGCCAGCAGCCACTTTAAGACTAGCGGCTCCTACAATGAGCAGTTCTTC	CASSHFKTSGSYNEQFF
TRBD2	TRBJ2-4	TRBV3-1/TRBV3-2	.	TGTGCCAGCAGCCTTAGTAGCGGGAGGAGAAACATTCAGTACTTC	CASSLSSGRRNIQYF
.	TRBJ2-3	TRBV15	.	TGTGCCACCAGCAGAGTTCGAGGAGATACGCAGTATTTT	CATSRVRGDTQYF
.	TRBJ1-4	TRBV9	few	TGTGCCAGCAGCGTGGGAGGGGTGAGAGAAAAACTGTTTTTT	CASSVGGVREKLFF
.	TRBJ2-3	TRBV12-5	.	TGTGCTAGTGGTTTGGGTCTACTACGTCGGAGCACAGATACGCAGTATTTT	CASGLGLLRRSTDTQYF
.	TRBJ2-5	TRBV29-1	.	TGCAGCTCTCTAGGGGCCGGAGAGACCCAGTACTTC	CSSLGAGETQYF
.	TRBJ2-1	TRBV5-1	.	TGCGCCAGCAGCCGGGACACCTACAATGAGCAGTTCTTC	CASSRDTYNEQFF
.	TRBJ1-6	TRBV18	.	TGTGCCAGCTCACCAGAGGGGGAGGGTTCACCCCTCCACTTT	CASSPEGEGSPLHF
TRBD1	TRBJ1-1	TRBV10-3	few	TGTGCCATCAGCGAGTGGAACAGGGGAAAAGGGTCTACTGAAGCTTTCTTT	CAISEWNRGKGSTEAFF
.	TRBJ2-7	TRBV6-5	few	TGTGCCAGCAAGTTCAGGGGCAAGGACGAGCAGTACTTC	CASKFRGKDEQYF
.	TRBJ2-3	TRBV28	.	TGTGCCAGCAGTTTTAAGGGGAGGACAGATACGCAGTATTTT	CASSFKGRTDTQYF
.	TRBJ1-1	TRBV5-1	.	TGCGCCAGCAGCACTGCCGGTCGGAGTAGGACTGAAGCTTTCTTT	CASSTAGRSRTEAFF
TRBD1	TRBJ2-2	TRBV29-1	once	TGCAGCGTAAGACAGGGGTTATTCCGGGAGCTGTTTTTT	CSVRQGLFRELFF
TRBD2	TRBJ2-1	TRBV2	few	TGTGCCAGCAGTCCTAGCGGGAGGGCCAGCTACAATGAGCAGTTCTTC	CASSPSGRASYNEQFF
.	TRBJ1-1	TRBV11-2	many	TGTGCCAGCAGCTTAGTTGCTGGGGCCTTGAACACTGAAGCTTTCTTT	CASSLVAGALNTEAFF
.	TRBJ2-2	TRBV2	.	TGTGCCAGCAAACGGAGTAACACCGGGGAGCTGTTTTTT	CASKRSNTGELFF
.	TRBJ2-5	TRBV10-3	.	TGTGCCACGTTGGGACACCAGAAAGAGACCCAGTACTTC	CATLGHQKETQYF
TRBD2	TRBJ2-1	TRBV5-6	.	TGTGCCAGCAGCTTGGACGCGGGGGAGATCAACAATGAGCAGTTCTTC	CASSLDAGEINNEQFF
TRBD2	TRBJ2-7	TRBV6-5	.	TGTGCCAGCACCATTCCCGGGACTAATTCCTACGAGCAGTACTTC	CASTIPGTNSYEQYF
.	TRBJ2-2	TRBV2	.	TGTGCCAGCAAGGGACTCCCGTTCACCGGGGAGCTGTTTTTT	CASKGLPFTGELFF
.	TRBJ1-2	TRBV6-5	.	TGTGCCAGCAGTTACTCGTCAGGGGCGAATGGCTACACCTTC	CASSYSSGANGYTF
TRBD2	TRBJ2-3	TRBV5-1	.	TGCGCCAGCAGCTTGCTAGCGGGAGCGGTCCTCACAGATACGCAGTATTTT	CASSLLAGAVLTDTQYF
TRBD2	TRBJ2-3	TRBV3-1/TRBV3-2	.	TGTGCCAGCAGCCAAGATGGGCTGGTGGGCGGGAGGCCAGATACGCAGTATTTT	CASSQDGLVGGRPDTQYF
.	TRBJ2-5	TRBV30	once	TGTGCCTGGAGTGTGCTACAGGAGACCCAGTACTTC	CAWSVLQETQYF
TRBD1	TRBJ2-7	TRBV5-4	few	TGTGCCAGCAGCCCAGACAGGGAACGCGAGCAGTACTTC	CASSPDREREQYF
.	TRBJ2-3	TRBV2	.	TGTGCCAGCAGTTATTTCACAGATACGCAGTATTTT	CASSYFTDTQYF
TRBD1	TRBJ2-1	TRBV28	once	TGTGCCAGCATGGTACAGGGGTCGTATGAGCAGTTCTTC	CASMVQGSYEQFF
.	TRBJ1-6	TRBV28	few	TGTGCCAGCAGTTCCGGTGGGACTTGGAATTCACCCCTCCACTTT	CASSSGGTWNSPLHF
.	TRBJ2-3	TRBV27	.	TGTGCCAGCAGTCCGAAGACTAGATCAGATACGCAGTATTTT	CASSPKTRSDTQYF
.	TRBJ2-2	TRBV11-2	.	TGTGCCAGCAGCATCCCGGGACTTCACACCGGGGAGCTGTTTTTT	CASSIPGLHTGELFF
.	TRBJ2-2	TRBV5-1	few	TGCGCCAGCAGCTTACGCGCCGAATTTACCGGGGAGCTGTTTTTT	CASSLRAEFTGELFF
TRBD2	TRBJ2-7	TRBV5-6	.	TGTGCCAGCAGCTTTACGGCTAGCGGCGCCTACGAGCAGTACTTC	CASSFTASGAYEQYF
TRBD2	TRBJ2-5	TRBV29-1	.	TGCAGCGTTGAGCTTAGCGGGGAGTTTGAGACCCAGTACTTC	CSVELSGEFETQYF
TRBD1	TRBJ1-5	TRBV19	few	TGTGCCAGTAGTAAACCCCGGGACAGGGGGCACCAGCCCCAGCATTTT	CASSKPRDRGHQPQHF
.	TRBJ2-5	TRBV10-1	once	TGCGCCAGCAGTGAAACAGGGTCTGGGACCCAGTACTTC	CASSETGSGTQYF
TRBD2	TRBJ2-5	TRBV11-3	.	TGTGCCAGCAGCTCCCGTGGGGTAGCGGGAGGCCAAGAGACCCAGTACTTC	CASSSRGVAGGQETQYF